Listed below are T cell receptor beta chains from one sample, sequenced in a study of blood T cell repertoires in COVID-19. The table came from immunoSEQ multiplex PCR; TCRdb's copy has only in-frame clones and leaves some out. The table shows 150,000 to 200,000 clones, with around 82% occurring only once. The sample was peripheral blood. These receptors all stem from a human donor with acute or convalescent COVID-19. The donor label of this sample is uncertain. Each CDR3 is given with its conserved first and last residue. The D gene is left open where the match is weak. Expanded clones are given a class, and other clones once, few, many or no size at all.

J gene,D gene,V gene,clone size,CDR3 DNA,CDR3 protein
TRBJ2-7,TRBD2,TRBV28,.,TGTGCCAGCAGTTTCTCCGGGGCTAGCGGCTACGAGCAGTACTTC,CASSFSGASGYEQYF
TRBJ2-3,TRBD2,TRBV5-1,.,TGCGCCAGCAGCTTTAGCGGGGGGACTCCCACAGATACGCAGTATTTT,CASSFSGGTPTDTQYF
TRBJ2-7,.,TRBV30,once,TGTGCCTGGAGTTCAACCAGAGGGAACGAGCAGTACTTC,CAWSSTRGNEQYF
TRBJ2-5,.,TRBV7-2,.,TGTGCCAGCAGCCGGAGCAGCCAAGAGACCCAGTACTTC,CASSRSSQETQYF
TRBJ1-4,TRBD1,TRBV27,once,TGTGCCAGCAGTTTGTCGACAGGGGGAAATGAAAAACTGTTTTTT,CASSLSTGGNEKLFF
TRBJ2-5,TRBD1,TRBV3-1/TRBV3-2,once,TGTGCCAGCAGCACCCTAAGGACAGGGAGGAGAGAGACCCAGTACTTC,CASSTLRTGRRETQYF
TRBJ2-5,.,TRBV18,.,TGTGCCAGCTCACTATCAGGGTCCCAAGTAACCCAGTACTTC,CASSLSGSQVTQYF
TRBJ1-5,TRBD1,TRBV7-2,.,TGTGCCAGCAGCTTATCCGGACAGGGGACCAATCAGCCCCAGCATTTT,CASSLSGQGTNQPQHF
TRBJ1-2,.,TRBV28,.,TGTGCCAGCAGGGAGGGGCCTGGCTACACCTTC,CASREGPGYTF
TRBJ2-7,.,TRBV9,.,TGTGCCAGCAGCGTAGGGTCAGGGTCCTACGAGCAGTACTTC,CASSVGSGSYEQYF
TRBJ1-2,.,TRBV3-1/TRBV3-2,few,TGTGCCAGCAGCCAACAAGGGGCGTCTGGCTACACCTTC,CASSQQGASGYTF
TRBJ2-7,TRBD2,TRBV5-1,.,TGCGCCAGCAGCTGGGGCGGGAGTTACGAGCAGTACTTC,CASSWGGSYEQYF
TRBJ1-5,.,TRBV2,.,TGTGCATCATGCGCTGATTCAGGAAATCAGCCCCAGCATTTT,CASCADSGNQPQHF
TRBJ2-5,TRBD2,TRBV4-1,many,TGCGCCAGCAGCCTCATACCGGGACTAGCGCCAGAGACCCAGTACTTC,CASSLIPGLAPETQYF
TRBJ1-1,.,TRBV12-3/TRBV12-4,.,TGTGCCAGCGCCCGGACAGTGAACACTGAAGCTTTCTTT,CASARTVNTEAFF
TRBJ2-3,TRBD2,TRBV4-1,.,TGCGCCAGCAGCCAAACCCTGGGGACTAGCGGGGCAGATACGCAGTATTTT,CASSQTLGTSGADTQYF
TRBJ1-3,.,TRBV5-4,once,TGTGCCAGCAGCTTGGGGGCAGTGAGGGACACCATATATTTT,CASSLGAVRDTIYF